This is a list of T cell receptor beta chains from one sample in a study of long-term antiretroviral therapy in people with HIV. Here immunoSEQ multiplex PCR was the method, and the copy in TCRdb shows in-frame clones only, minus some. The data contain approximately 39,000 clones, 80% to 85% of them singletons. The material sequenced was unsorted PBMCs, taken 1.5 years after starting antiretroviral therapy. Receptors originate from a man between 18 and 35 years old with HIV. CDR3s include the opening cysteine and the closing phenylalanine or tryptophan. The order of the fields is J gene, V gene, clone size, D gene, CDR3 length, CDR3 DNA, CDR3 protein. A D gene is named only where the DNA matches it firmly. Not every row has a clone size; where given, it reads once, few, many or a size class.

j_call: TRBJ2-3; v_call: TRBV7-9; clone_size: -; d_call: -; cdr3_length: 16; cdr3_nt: TGTGCCAGCAGCTTAGTAGGGGTGAGAAGCACAGATACGCAGTATTTT; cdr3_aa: CASSLVGVRSTDTQYF
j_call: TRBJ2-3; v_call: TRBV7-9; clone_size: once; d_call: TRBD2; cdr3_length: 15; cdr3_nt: TGTGCCAGCAGCCGGGGACTAGCGTCCACAGATACGCAGTATTTT; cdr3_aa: CASSRGLASTDTQYF
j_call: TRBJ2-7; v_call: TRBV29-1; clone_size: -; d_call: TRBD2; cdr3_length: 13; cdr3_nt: TGCAGCGTTGCCGTAGCGGGAGCTTACGAGCAGTACTTC; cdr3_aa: CSVAVAGAYEQYF
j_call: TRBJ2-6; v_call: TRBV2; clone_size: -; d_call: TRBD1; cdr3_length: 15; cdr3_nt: TGTGCCAGCATCCGCAGGGGGCCTGGGGCCAACGTCCTGACTTTC; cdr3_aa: CASIRRGPGANVLTF
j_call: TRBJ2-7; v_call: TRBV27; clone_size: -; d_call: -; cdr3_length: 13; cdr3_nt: TGTGCCAGCAGTTTGACACAGTCCTACGAGCAGTACTTC; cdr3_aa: CASSLTQSYEQYF
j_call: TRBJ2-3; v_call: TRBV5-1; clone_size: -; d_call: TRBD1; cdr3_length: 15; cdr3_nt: TGCGCCAGCAGAGACAGGGGAGTCATGGCAGATACGCAGTATTTT; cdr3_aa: CASRDRGVMADTQYF
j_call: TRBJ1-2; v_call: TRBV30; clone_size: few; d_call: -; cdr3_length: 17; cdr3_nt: TGTGCCTGGAGTCATGATGGTGCGTGGGTGCGTGCCTATGGCTACACCTTC; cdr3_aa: CAWSHDGAWVRAYGYTF
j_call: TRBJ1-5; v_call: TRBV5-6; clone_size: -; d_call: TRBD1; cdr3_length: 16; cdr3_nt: TGTGCCAGCAGCCCGGGACAGGGAGATTGGAATCAGCCCCAGCATTTT; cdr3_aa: CASSPGQGDWNQPQHF
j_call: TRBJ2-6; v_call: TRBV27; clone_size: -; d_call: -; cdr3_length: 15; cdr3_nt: TGTGCCAGCAGCCCCTCAGGGTCTGGGGCCAACGTCCTGACTTTC; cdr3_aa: CASSPSGSGANVLTF
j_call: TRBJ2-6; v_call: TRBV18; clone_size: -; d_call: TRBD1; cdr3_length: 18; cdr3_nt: TGTGCCAGCTCACCCAAAGGACAGGGGCCGGGTGGGGCCAACGTCCTGACTTTC; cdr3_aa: CASSPKGQGPGGANVLTF
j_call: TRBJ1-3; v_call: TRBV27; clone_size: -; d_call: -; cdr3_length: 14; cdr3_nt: TGTGCCAGCAGTCAAAGGAATCCTGGAAACACCATATATTTT; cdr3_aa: CASSQRNPGNTIYF
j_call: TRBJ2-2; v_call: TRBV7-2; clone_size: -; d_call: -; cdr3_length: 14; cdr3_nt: TGTGCCAGCAGCAATGGGAGACGGGCCGGGGAGCTGTTTTTT; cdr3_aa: CASSNGRRAGELFF
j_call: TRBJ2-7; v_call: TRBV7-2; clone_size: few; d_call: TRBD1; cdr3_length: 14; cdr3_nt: TGTGCCAGCAGCTTGACAGGGGGCGCGTACGAGCAGTACTTC; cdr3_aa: CASSLTGGAYEQYF
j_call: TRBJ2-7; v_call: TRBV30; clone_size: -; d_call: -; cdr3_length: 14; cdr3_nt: TGTGCCTGCTCCGGGGCCCTCTTCCCCTACGAGCAGTACTTC; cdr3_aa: CACSGALFPYEQYF
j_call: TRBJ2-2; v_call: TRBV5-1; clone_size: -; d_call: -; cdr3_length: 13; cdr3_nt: TGCGCCAGCAGCTTGGGCAGCACCGGGGAGCTGTTTTTT; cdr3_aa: CASSLGSTGELFF
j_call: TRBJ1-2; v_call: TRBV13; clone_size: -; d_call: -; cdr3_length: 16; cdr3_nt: TGTGCCAGCAGCCCACGAAGACAGACCTCTGCCTATGGCTACACCTTC; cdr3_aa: CASSPRRQTSAYGYTF
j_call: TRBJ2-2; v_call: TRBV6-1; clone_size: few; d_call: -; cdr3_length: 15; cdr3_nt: TGTGCCAGCAGTGAAGTCCAGACGAGCACCGGGGAGCTGTTTTTT; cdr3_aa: CASSEVQTSTGELFF